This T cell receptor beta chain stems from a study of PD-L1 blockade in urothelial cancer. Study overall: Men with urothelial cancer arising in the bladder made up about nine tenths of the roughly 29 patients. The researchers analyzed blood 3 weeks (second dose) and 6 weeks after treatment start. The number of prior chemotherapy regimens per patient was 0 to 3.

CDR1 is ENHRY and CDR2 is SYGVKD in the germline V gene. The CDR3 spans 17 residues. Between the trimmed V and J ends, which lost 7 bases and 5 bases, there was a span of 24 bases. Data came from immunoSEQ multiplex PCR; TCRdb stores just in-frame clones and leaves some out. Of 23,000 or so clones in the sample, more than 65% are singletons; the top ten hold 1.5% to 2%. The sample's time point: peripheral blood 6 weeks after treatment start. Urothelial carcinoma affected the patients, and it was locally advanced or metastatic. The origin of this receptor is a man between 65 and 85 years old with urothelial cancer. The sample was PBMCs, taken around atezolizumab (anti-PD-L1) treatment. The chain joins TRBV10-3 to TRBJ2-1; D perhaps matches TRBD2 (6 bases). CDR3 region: CAIKGTRNFHEDNEQFF. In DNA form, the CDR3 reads TGTGCCATCAAAGGGACTCGGAATTTTCACGAGGACAATGAGCAGTTCTTC.